The 22 T cell receptor beta chains reported below all come from one sample, sequenced in a study of CD8+ T cells in alopecia areata. It was cDNA, reverse transcribed from extracted RNA, that served as the sequencing template. Repertoires were generated with immunoSEQ multiplex PCR, while TCRdb's copy carries only in-frame clones and drops some. The repertoire holds fewer than 200,000 clones, with around 60% as singletons. The treatment denotes: oral pan-JAK inhibitor, 5-10 mg twice daily. The sequencing here drew on CD4+ T cells sorted from blood, taken at week 24, from a patient treated with tofacitinib. The receptors were gathered from a human donor with alopecia areata.

This clone appeared a few times. This chain uses TRBV20-1 with TRBJ2-1; tentative D call: TRBD2 (6 bases). Germline CDR1 and CDR2: DFQATT and SNEGSKA (reference sequence). This CDR3 comprises 11 residues. Trimming removed 5 bases from V and 9 bases from J, with 11 bases in between. The CDR3 loop is CSAPTRSEQFF. In DNA, the CDR3 is TGCAGTGCTCCGACTAGGAGTGAGCAGTTCTTC.

This rearrangement joins TRBV29-1 to TRBJ1-3, with D possibly matching TRBD1 (5 bases). V dropped 4 bases and J dropped 8 bases, with 15 bases sitting between them. The length of the CDR3 is 13 residues. Germline V gene lookup returns CDR1 SQVTM and CDR2 ANQGSEA. The CDR3 nucleotides are TGCAGCGTTGTAAGGGGTCGAGGGGACACCATATATTTT. Translated, it gives CSVVRGRGDTIYF.

This sequence joins TRBV29-1 and TRBJ1-6; 9 bases agree with TRBD1. There are 13 residues in the CDR3. Trimming removed 4 bases from V and 8 bases from J; junction bases left unmatched: 3. Per the germline V gene, CDR1 is SQVTM and CDR2 is ANQGSEA. The CDR3 is CSVGTGVDSPLHF. The CDR3 bases are TGCAGCGTTGGGACAGGGGTTGATTCACCCCTCCACTTT.

This sequence joins TRBV11-2 and TRBJ1-2; D is perhaps TRBD1 (5 bases). Germline V lookup: CDR1 SGHAT, CDR2 FQNNGV. The CDR3 contains 13 residues. The germline V and J ends were trimmed by 1 base and 5 bases, with 8 bases remaining between them. CDR3 amino acids: CASSLGWTYGYTF. CDR3 in DNA: TGTGCCAGCAGCTTAGGGTGGACATATGGCTACACCTTC.

Comments on this clone: Germline and junction disagree at one end, which may indicate a read error. The CDR3 sequence: CARPAGLYEQCF. For the CDR3, the DNA is TGCGCCCGTCCAGCGGGGCTCTACGAGCAGTGCTTC. J is TRBJ2-7 and V is TRBV5-1, with TRBD2 identical over 7 bases. CDR1 is SGHRS and CDR2 is YFSETQ in the germline V gene. This CDR3 is built from 12 residues. The full variable domain, completed using reference TRBV5-1 and TRBJ2-7, is KAGVTQTPRYLIKTRGQQVTLSCSPISGHRSVSWYQQTPGQGLQFLFEYFSETQRNKGNFPGRFSGRQFSNSRSEMNVSTLELGDSALYLCARPAGLYEQCFGPGTRLTVT.

This chain connects TRBV5-1 to TRBJ2-5, with TRBD2 identical over 11 bases. V dropped 7 bases and J dropped 2; count of bases not matched to a gene: 10. CDR1 and CDR2 (germline): SGHRS, YFSETQ. This CDR3 comprises 16 residues. This CDR3 is CASSSSASGGQETQYF. CDR3 sequence (DNA): TGCGCCAGCTCCTCCTCGGCTAGCGGGGGGCAAGAGACCCAGTACTTC.

The rearrangement joins TRBV2 to TRBJ2-5, with a possible D match to TRBD2 (7 bases). Trimming cost V 5 bases and J 5 bases, with 12 bases left between them. The CDR3 is made up of 13 amino acids. Germline CDR1 is SNHLY and CDR2 is FYNNEI. The CDR3 region is CASSKGGWETQYF. The CDR3 nucleotides are TGTGCCAGCAGTAAGGGGGGGTGGGAGACCCAGTACTTC.

The V gene is TRBV29-1, the J gene TRBJ1-2; D may be TRBD1 (5 bases). The germline CDR1 and CDR2 sequences are SQVTM and ANQGSEA. V was shortened by 7 bases and J by 1 base, with 7 bases between the two germline ends. This CDR3 spans 11 amino acids. The CDR3 nucleotides read TGCAGCGACGGGGGTAACTATGGCTACACCTTC. It yields the protein CSDGGNYGYTF.

V and J are TRBV30 and TRBJ2-1, with 8 bases lining up with TRBD2. J was trimmed by 0 bases and V by 3 bases; bases with no gene match: 13. Germline V gene sequence: CDR1 GTSNPN, CDR2 SVGIG (reference sequence). This CDR3 contains 18 residues. DNA of the CDR3: TGTGCCTGGAGCGGTTTCGGGGGGCTAGCGGGCTCCTACAATGAGCAGTTCTTC. Translated: CAWSGFGGLAGSYNEQFF. The whole variable domain, filled in from reference TRBV30 and TRBJ2-1, reads SQTIHQWPATLVQPVGSPLSLECTVEGTSNPNLYWYRQAAGRGLQLLFYSVGIGQISSEVPQNLSASRPQDRQFILSSKKLLLSDSGFYLCAWSGFGGLAGSYNEQFFGPGTRLTVL.

The rearrangement links TRBV30 to TRBJ2-2, with D perhaps TRBD1 or TRBD2 (5 bases each). CDR1 is GTSNPN and CDR2 is SVGIG in the germline V gene (reference sequence). Trimming took off 7 bases at V and 3 bases at J, with 18 bases between the two ends. This CDR3 comprises 15 residues. The CDR3 DNA reads as TGTGCCTTACCCTCCGGGACCTCGGACACCGGGGAGCTGTTTTTT. Translated, it gives CALPSGTSDTGELFF.

The J gene is TRBJ2-4, the V gene TRBV5-1; maybe TRBD1 (6 bases). Germline-derived CDR1 and CDR2 are SGHRS and YFSETQ. This CDR3 has 14 amino acids. V lost 2 bases and J lost 6, with 12 bases in between. CDR3 sequence reads: CASSFGQTTNIQYF. DNA of the CDR3: TGCGCCAGCAGCTTCGGACAGACGACAAACATTCAGTACTTC.

The rearrangement links TRBV29-1 to TRBJ1-1, with D possibly being TRBD1 (5 bases). This CDR3 is 14 amino acids long. CDR1 is SQVTM and CDR2 is ANQGSEA in the germline V gene. V lost 5 bases and J 4 bases, leaving 17 bases between the germline ends. This chain's CDR3 is CSVRLQGGVTEAFF. In DNA form, the CDR3 reads TGCAGCGTTCGTCTCCAGGGCGGTGTCACTGAAGCTTTCTTT.

The genes are TRBV29-1 and TRBJ2-1, with a weak D call TRBD2 (6 bases). The germline V gene encodes CDR1 SQVTM and CDR2 ANQGSEA. This CDR3 comprises 14 residues. V lost 4 bases and J lost 5, with 15 bases in between. CDR3 nucleotide sequence: TGCAGCGTTGGAGCGGGCGGGCTCAACAATGAGCAGTTCTTC. It specifies CSVGAGGLNNEQFF.

This chain connects TRBV29-1 to TRBJ1-2; D remains ambiguous. Germline values: CDR1 SQVTM, CDR2 ANQGSEA. The CDR3 length is 12 residues. Trimming removed 7 bases from V and 7 bases from J, with 16 bases in between. The CDR3 protein is CSAGVGGRGYTF. CDR3 DNA sequence: TGCAGCGCCGGGGTAGGAGGCCGTGGCTACACCTTC.

On this clone: Other DNA sequences in this specimen translate into the identical CDR3. The chain couples TRBV29-1 to TRBJ1-1, with a weak D call TRBD1 (5 bases). The CDR3 extends over 13 amino acids. Germline values: CDR1 SQVTM, CDR2 ANQGSEA. V dropped 5 bases and J dropped 0 bases, with 10 bases sitting between them. Here the CDR3 reads CSVRGRMNTEAFF. The CDR3 bases are TGCAGCGTTAGGGGCAGAATGAACACTGAAGCTTTCTTT.

This rearrangement joins TRBV25-1 to TRBJ1-2; possible D gene TRBD1, 6 bases. Trimming pared 2 bases from V and 4 bases from J, leaving 23 bases between. The CDR3 consists of 18 residues. The germline gives CDR1 MGHDK, CDR2 SYGVNS. CDR3: CASSEGGAGVPFIYGYTF. CDR3 in DNA: TGTGCCAGCAGTGAAGGGGGGGCAGGGGTCCCTTTTATCTATGGCTACACCTTC.

The chain is built from TRBV7-2 and TRBJ2-2; 9 bases fit TRBD1. Germline CDR1 is SGHTA and CDR2 is FQGNSA. Trimming cost V 5 bases and J 4 bases; bases outside gene matches: 5. This CDR3 comprises 15 residues. This CDR3 is CASSLTGGRTGELFF. The CDR3 coding sequence is TGTGCCAGCAGCCTGACAGGGGGTCGCACCGGGGAGCTGTTTTTT.

In this sample, this clone turned up once. The genes are TRBV5-1 and TRBJ1-2, with TRBD1 matching over 9 bases. This CDR3 has 16 amino acids. CDR1 SGHRS and CDR2 YFSETQ come from the germline V gene. With V trimmed by 4 bases and J by 3 bases, 10 bases remained unmatched. The CDR3 reads CASSPGQGLEYYGYTF. The CDR3, as DNA: TGCGCCAGCAGCCCCGGACAGGGGTTGGAGTACTATGGCTACACCTTC.

V is TRBV6-5 and J is TRBJ2-7; D might be TRBD2 (5 bases). The V gene's germline CDR1 is MNHEY and CDR2 SVGAGI. The V end was cut by 7 bases, the J end by 4 bases, with 20 bases between. The CDR3 totals 15 residues. DNA for the CDR3: TGTGCCAGCATGCCCTCGGGAACCCGCTCATACGAGCAGTACTTC. This translates into CASMPSGTRSYEQYF.

V is TRBV2 and J is TRBJ2-7, with D possibly matching TRBD2 (5 bases). CDR3 size: 16 residues. Germline assignment: CDR1 SNHLY and CDR2 FYNNEI. Trimming took off 3 bases at V and 3 bases at J, with 18 bases between the two ends. CDR3 protein: CASSDRWRIGGYEQYF. Here the CDR3 DNA reads TGTGCCAGCAGTGACCGTTGGCGGATCGGAGGCTACGAGCAGTACTTC. Using reference TRBV2 and TRBJ2-7 for the parts outside the CDR3, the full variable domain is EPEVTQTPSHQVTQMGQEVILRCVPISNHLYFYWYRQILGQKVEFLVSFYNNEISEKSEIFDDQFSVERPDGSNFTLKIRSTKLEDSAMYFCASSDRWRIGGYEQYFGPGTRLTVT.

This clone was counted only a few times. The V and J genes are TRBV19 and TRBJ2-6; 8 nucleotides align to TRBD2. V was clipped by 6 bases and J by 4 bases; unmatched bases: 8. This CDR3 has 16 amino acids. CDR1 LNHDA and CDR2 SQIVND come from the germline V gene (reference sequence). CDR3 amino acids: CASSSGGAAGANVLTF. CDR3 sequence (DNA): TGTGCCAGTAGCTCCGGGGGGGCAGCCGGGGCCAACGTCCTGACTTTC. Complete variable domain (other parts from reference TRBV19 and TRBJ2-6): DGGITQSPKYLFRKEGQNVTLSCEQNLNHDAMYWYRQDPGQGLRLIYYSQIVNDFQKGDIAEGYSVSREKKESFPLTVTSAQKNPTAFYLCASSSGGAAGANVLTFGAGSRLTVL.

The chain has TRBV5-6 and TRBJ1-2; the D is unclear. Between the trimmed V and J ends, which lost 1 base and 0 bases, there was a span of 10 bases. Germline values: CDR1 SGHDT, CDR2 YYEEEE. This CDR3 contains 15 residues. This chain's CDR3 is CASSLWILANYGYTF. CDR3 nucleotide sequence: TGTGCCAGCAGCTTGTGGATCTTAGCTAACTATGGCTACACCTTC.